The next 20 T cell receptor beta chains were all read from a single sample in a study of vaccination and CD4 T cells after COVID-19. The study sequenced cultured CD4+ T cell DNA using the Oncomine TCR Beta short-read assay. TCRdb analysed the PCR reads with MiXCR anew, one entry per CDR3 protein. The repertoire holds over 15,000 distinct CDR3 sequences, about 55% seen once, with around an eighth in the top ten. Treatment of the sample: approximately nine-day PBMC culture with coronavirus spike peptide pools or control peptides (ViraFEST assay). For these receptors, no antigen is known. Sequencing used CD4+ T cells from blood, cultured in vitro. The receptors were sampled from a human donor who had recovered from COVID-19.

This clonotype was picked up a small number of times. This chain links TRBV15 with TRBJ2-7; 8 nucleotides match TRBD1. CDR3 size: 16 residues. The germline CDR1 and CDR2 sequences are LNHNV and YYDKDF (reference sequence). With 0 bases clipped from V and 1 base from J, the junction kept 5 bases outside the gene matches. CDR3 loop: CATSRDRGTGSYEQYF. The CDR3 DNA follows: TGTGCCACCAGCAGAGATCGGGGGACAGGATCCTACGAGCAGTACTTC. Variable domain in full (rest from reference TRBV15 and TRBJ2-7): DAMVIQNPRYQVTQFGKPVTLSCSQTLNHNVMYWYQQKSSQAPKLLFHYYDKDFNNEADTPDNFQSRRPNTSFCFLDIRSPGLGDTAMYLCATSRDRGTGSYEQYFGPGTRLTVT.

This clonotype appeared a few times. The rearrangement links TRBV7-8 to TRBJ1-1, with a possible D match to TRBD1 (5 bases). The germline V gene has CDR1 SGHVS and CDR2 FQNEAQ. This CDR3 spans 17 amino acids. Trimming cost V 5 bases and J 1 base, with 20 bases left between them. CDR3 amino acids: CASSPGSLVRPNTEAFF. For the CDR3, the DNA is TGTGCCAGCAGCCCAGGGTCCCTAGTAAGGCCGAACACTGAAGCTTTCTTT.

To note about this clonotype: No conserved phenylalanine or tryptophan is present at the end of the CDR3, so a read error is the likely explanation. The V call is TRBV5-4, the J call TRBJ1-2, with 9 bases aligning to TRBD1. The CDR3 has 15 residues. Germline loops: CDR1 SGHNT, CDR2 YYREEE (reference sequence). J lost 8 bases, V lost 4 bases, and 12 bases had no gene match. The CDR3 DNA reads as TGTGCCAGCAGCGGGGAGGGACAGGGAGTGGGCGGCTACACCCTC. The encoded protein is CASSGEGQGVGGYTL.

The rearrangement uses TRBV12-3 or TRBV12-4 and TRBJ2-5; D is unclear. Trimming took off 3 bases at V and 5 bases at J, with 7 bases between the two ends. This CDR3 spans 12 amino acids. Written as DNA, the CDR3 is TGTGCCAGCAGTTTGGAAGGGGAGACCCAGTACTTC. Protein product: CASSLEGETQYF.

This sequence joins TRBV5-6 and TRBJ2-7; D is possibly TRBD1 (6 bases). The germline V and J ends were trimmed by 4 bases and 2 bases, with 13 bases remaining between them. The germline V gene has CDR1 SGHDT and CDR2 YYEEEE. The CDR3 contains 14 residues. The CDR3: CASSRTASTYEQYF. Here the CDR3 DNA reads TGTGCCAGCAGCCGGACAGCTTCAACCTACGAGCAGTACTTC.

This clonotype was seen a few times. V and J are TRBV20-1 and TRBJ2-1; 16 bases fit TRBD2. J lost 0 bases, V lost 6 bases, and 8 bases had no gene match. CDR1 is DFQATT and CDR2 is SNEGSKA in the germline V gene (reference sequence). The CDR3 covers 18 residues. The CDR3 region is CSAWPGLAGGNSYNEQFF. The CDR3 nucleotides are TGCAGTGCGTGGCCGGGACTAGCGGGGGGGAACTCCTACAATGAGCAGTTCTTC.

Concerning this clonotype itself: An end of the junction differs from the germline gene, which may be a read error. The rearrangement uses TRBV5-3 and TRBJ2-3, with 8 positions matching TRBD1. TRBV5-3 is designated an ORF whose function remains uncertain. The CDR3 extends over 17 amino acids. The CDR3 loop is CASSLYERTGSPDTQYF. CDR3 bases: TGTGCCAGCAGCTTGTACGAGCGGACAGGGAGTCCAGATACGCAGTATTTT.

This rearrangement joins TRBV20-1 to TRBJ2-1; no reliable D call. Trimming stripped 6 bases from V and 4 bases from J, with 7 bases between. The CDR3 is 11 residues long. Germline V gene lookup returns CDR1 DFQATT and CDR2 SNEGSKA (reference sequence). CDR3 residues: CSAHEYNEQFF. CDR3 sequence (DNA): TGCAGTGCCCATGAGTACAATGAGCAGTTCTTC.

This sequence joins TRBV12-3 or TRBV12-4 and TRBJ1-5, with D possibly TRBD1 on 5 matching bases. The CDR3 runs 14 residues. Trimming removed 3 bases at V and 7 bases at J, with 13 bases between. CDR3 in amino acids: CASSFLPGGQPQHF. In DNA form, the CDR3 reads TGTGCCAGCAGTTTCTTGCCGGGGGGACAGCCCCAGCATTTT.

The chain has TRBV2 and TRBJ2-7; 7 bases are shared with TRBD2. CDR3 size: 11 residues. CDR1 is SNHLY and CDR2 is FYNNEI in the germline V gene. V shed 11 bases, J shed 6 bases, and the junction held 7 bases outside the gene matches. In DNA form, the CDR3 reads TGTGCCGGCGGCGGGGGAGGCGAGCAGTACTTC. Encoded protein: CAGGGGGEQYF.

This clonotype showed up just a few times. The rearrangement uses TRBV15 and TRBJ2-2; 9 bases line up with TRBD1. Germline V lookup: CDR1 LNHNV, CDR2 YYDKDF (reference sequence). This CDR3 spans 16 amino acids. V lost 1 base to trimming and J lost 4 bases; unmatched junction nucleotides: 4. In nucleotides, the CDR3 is TGTGCCACCAGCAGAGCGGGACAGGGACGCACCGGGGAGCTGTTTTTT. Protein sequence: CATSRAGQGRTGELFF. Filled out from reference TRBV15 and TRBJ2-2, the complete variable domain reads DAMVIQNPRYQVTQFGKPVTLSCSQTLNHNVMYWYQQKSSQAPKLLFHYYDKDFNNEADTPDNFQSRRPNTSFCFLDIRSPGLGDTAMYLCATSRAGQGRTGELFFGEGSRLTVL.

CDR3 sequence: CASSQRQGHTEAFF. The CDR3 nucleotides read TGTGCCAGCAGCCAACGACAGGGCCACACTGAAGCTTTCTTT. The chain couples TRBV11-3 to TRBJ1-1; 7 nucleotides align to TRBD1. The germline CDR1 and CDR2 sequences are SGHNT and YENEEA. Germline trimming cut 5 bases from V and 3 bases from J; bases unmatched to any gene: 6. The CDR3 has 14 amino acids.

CDR3 loop: CASSIEVEAFF. As DNA, the CDR3 is TGTGCCAGTAGTATAGAAGTTGAAGCTTTCTTT. The J gene is TRBJ1-1, the V gene TRBV19; D ambiguous. CDR1 and CDR2 (germline): LNHDA, SQIVND (reference sequence). The germline V and J ends were trimmed by 0 bases and 7 bases, with 3 bases remaining between them. The CDR3 consists of 11 residues.

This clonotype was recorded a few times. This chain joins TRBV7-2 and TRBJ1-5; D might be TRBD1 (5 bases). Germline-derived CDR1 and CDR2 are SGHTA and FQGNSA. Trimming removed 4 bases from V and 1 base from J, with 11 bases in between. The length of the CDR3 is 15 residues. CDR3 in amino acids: CASSSKAGSNQPQHF. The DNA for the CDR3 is TGTGCCAGCAGCTCTAAAGCAGGGAGCAATCAGCCCCAGCATTTT.

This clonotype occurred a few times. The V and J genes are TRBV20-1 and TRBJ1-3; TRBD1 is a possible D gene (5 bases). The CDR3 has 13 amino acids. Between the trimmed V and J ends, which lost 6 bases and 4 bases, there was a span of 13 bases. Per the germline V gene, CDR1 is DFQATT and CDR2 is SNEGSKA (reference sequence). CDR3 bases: TGCAGTGCGCAGGACAACTCGGGAAACACCATATATTTT. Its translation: CSAQDNSGNTIYF.

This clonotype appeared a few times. The CDR3 protein is CASSFRRDREGEAFF. For the CDR3, the DNA is TGTGCCAGCAGTTTCCGACGGGACAGGGAGGGGGAAGCTTTCTTT. The chain has TRBV27 and TRBJ1-1; 9 nucleotides align to TRBD1. V was pared by 3 bases and J by 8 bases, with 10 bases of the junction left unmatched. Germline lookup yields CDR1 MNHEY and CDR2 SMNVEV (reference sequence). This CDR3 is 15 amino acids long.

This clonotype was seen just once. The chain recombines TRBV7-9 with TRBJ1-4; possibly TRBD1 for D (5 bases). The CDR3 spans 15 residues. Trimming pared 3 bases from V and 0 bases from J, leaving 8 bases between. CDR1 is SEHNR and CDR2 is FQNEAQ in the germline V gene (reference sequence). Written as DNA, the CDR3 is TGTGCCAGCAGCTTGGACACCACAACTAATGAAAAACTGTTTTTT. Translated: CASSLDTTTNEKLFF.

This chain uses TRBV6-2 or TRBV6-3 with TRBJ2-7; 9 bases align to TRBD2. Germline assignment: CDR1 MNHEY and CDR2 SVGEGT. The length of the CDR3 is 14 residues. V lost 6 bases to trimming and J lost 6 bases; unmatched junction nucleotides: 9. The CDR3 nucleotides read TGTGCCAGCAGACCCTTAGCGGGAGTCACCGAGCAGTACTTC. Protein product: CASRPLAGVTEQYF.

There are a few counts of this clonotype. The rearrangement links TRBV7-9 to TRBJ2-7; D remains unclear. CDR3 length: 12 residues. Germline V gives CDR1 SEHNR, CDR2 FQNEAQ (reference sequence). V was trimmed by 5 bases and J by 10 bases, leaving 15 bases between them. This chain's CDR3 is CASSPSDLGQYF. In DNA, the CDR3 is TGTGCCAGCAGCCCCTCGGACCTGGGACAGTACTTC. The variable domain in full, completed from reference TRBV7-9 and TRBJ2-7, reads DTGVSQNPRHKITKRGQNVTFRCDPISEHNRLYWYRQTLGQGPEFLTYFQNEAQLEKSRLLSDRFSAERPKGSFSTLEIQRTEQGDSAMYLCASSPSDLGQYFGPGTRLTVT.

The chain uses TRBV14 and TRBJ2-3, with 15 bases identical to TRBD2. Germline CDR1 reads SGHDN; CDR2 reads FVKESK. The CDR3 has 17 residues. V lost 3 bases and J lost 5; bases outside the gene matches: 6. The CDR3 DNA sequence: TGTGCCAGCAGCCAGCGTGGACTAGCGGGAGGGCTAGATACGCAGTATTTT. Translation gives CASSQRGLAGGLDTQYF.